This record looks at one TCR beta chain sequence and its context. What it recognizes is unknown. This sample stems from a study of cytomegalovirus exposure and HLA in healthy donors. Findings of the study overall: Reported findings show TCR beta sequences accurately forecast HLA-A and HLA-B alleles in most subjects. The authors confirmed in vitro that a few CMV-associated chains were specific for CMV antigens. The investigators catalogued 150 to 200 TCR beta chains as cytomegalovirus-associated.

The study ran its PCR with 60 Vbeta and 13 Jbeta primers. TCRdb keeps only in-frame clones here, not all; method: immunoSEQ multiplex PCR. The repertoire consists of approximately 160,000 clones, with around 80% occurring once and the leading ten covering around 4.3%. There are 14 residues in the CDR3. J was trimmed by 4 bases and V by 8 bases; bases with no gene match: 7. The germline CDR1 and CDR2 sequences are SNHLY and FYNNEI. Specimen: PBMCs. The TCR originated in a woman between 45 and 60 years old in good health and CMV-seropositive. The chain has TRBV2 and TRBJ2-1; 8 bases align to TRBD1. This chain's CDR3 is CASQRTGSYNEQFF. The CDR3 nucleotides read TGTGCCAGCCAACGGACAGGGTCATACAATGAGCAGTTCTTC.